The rows below give T cell receptor beta chains drawn from one sample of a study of T cells after yellow fever vaccination. TCRdb re-derived calls from the 5' RACE reads in MiXCR, one entry per CDR3 protein. The sample contains some 300,000 distinct CDR3 sequences, 7% to 10% of which appear only once. The sequencing here drew on PBMCs, taken approximately 47 days after the first yellow fever vaccination. These receptors were taken from a young man who received the YFV17D yellow fever vaccine. Both conserved end residues are part of each CDR3. D genes are given only for firm matches. Rows give clone size only sometimes, using once, few, many, or a class for an expanded clone.

J: TRBJ1-3; size: NA; D: NA; length: 16; V: TRBV6-5; DNA: TGTGCCAGCAGTTTTTCGGCCTCCCCGTCGGGAAACACCATATATTTT; CDR3: CASSFSASPSGNTIYF
J: TRBJ2-5; size: many; D: NA; length: 14; V: TRBV4-3; DNA: TGCGCCAGCAGCCAATCTCAGGGTCAAGAGACCCAGTACTTC; CDR3: CASSQSQGQETQYF
J: TRBJ1-1; size: many; D: NA; length: 18; V: TRBV7-9; DNA: TGTGCCAGCAGTCGAACCGGGTTTCCGCAGCGGTTGAACACTGAAGCTTTCTTT; CDR3: CASSRTGFPQRLNTEAFF
J: TRBJ2-3; size: NA; D: NA; length: 15; V: TRBV11-2; DNA: TGTGCCAGCAGCCCCGCCCGGGGCTACACAGATACGCAGTATTTT; CDR3: CASSPARGYTDTQYF
J: TRBJ1-1; size: NA; D: NA; length: 13; V: TRBV6-1; DNA: TGTGCCAGCAGCCCCGGTTACGGGACTGAAGCTTTCTTT; CDR3: CASSPGYGTEAFF
J: TRBJ2-3; size: many; D: NA; length: 14; V: TRBV7-3; DNA: TGTGCCAGCAGCTTATACGGGGGCGCAGATACGCAGTATTTT; CDR3: CASSLYGGADTQYF
J: TRBJ1-1; size: NA; D: NA; length: 14; V: TRBV20-1; DNA: TGCAGTGCTAGTCGGCGGCCCATGAACACTGAAGCTTTCTTT; CDR3: CSASRRPMNTEAFF
J: TRBJ1-1; size: few; D: NA; length: 12; V: TRBV7-9; DNA: TGTGCCAGCAGGCAGGTGGGGGCTGAAGCTTTCTTT; CDR3: CASRQVGAEAFF
J: TRBJ2-3; size: few; D: NA; length: 15; V: TRBV11-1; DNA: TGTGCCAGCAGCTTAGGTACCTTAAGCACAGATACGCAGTATTTT; CDR3: CASSLGTLSTDTQYF
J: TRBJ2-1; size: NA; D: NA; length: 14; V: TRBV11-2; DNA: TGTGCCAGCAGCCCACAAGAAAGAAGCAATGAGCAGTTCTTC; CDR3: CASSPQERSNEQFF
J: TRBJ1-2; size: few; D: NA; length: 12; V: TRBV12-3/TRBV12-4; DNA: TGTGCCAGCAATCCTTGGACCGATGGCTACACCTTC; CDR3: CASNPWTDGYTF
J: TRBJ2-3; size: many; D: NA; length: 14; V: TRBV5-1; DNA: TGCGCCAGCAGCTCCGACAGTGTCACAGATACGCAGTATTTT; CDR3: CASSSDSVTDTQYF
J: TRBJ1-5; size: many; D: NA; length: 14; V: TRBV10-3; DNA: TGTGCCATCAGTGAGTTGCAGGGGAATCAGCCCCAGCATTTT; CDR3: CAISELQGNQPQHF
J: TRBJ2-7; size: NA; D: TRBD1; length: 15; V: TRBV4-2; DNA: TGTGCCAGCAGCCAAGGGACAGGGATGGTCTACGAGCAGTACTTC; CDR3: CASSQGTGMVYEQYF
J: TRBJ1-2; size: few; D: TRBD1; length: 14; V: TRBV13; DNA: TGTGCCAGCAGCCTCCCCGGGACAGTCTATGGCTACACCTTC; CDR3: CASSLPGTVYGYTF
J: TRBJ1-1; size: few; D: TRBD1; length: 15; V: TRBV5-1; DNA: TGCGCCAGCAGCTTTGACAGGGGTTTCGACACTGAAGCTTTCTTT; CDR3: CASSFDRGFDTEAFF
J: TRBJ2-3; size: few; D: NA; length: 14; V: TRBV10-1; DNA: TGCGCCAGCATGGGCCGACGGAACACAGATACGCAGTATTTT; CDR3: CASMGRRNTDTQYF
J: TRBJ2-7; size: few; D: TRBD1; length: 13; V: TRBV7-9; DNA: TGTGCCAGCAGCCCGGACAGGACCTACGAGCAGTACTTC; CDR3: CASSPDRTYEQYF
J: TRBJ1-2; size: NA; D: TRBD1; length: 16; V: TRBV5-4; DNA: TGTGCCAGCAGCTTGTACGGGACAGGCTCTAACTATGGCTACACCTTC; CDR3: CASSLYGTGSNYGYTF
J: TRBJ2-5; size: NA; D: NA; length: 15; V: TRBV7-6; DNA: TGTGCCAGCAGCTTTGCCCTAGGACAGCAAGAGACCCAGTACTTC; CDR3: CASSFALGQQETQYF
J: TRBJ2-7; size: NA; D: TRBD1; length: 14; V: TRBV11-2; DNA: TGTGCCAGCAGCCGACAGGGACAGGAATACGAGCAGTACTTC; CDR3: CASSRQGQEYEQYF
J: TRBJ1-1; size: NA; D: NA; length: 16; V: TRBV27; DNA: TGTGCCAGCAGTTTATCCTCAGGGGCGCGGGGCACTGAAGCTTTCTTT; CDR3: CASSLSSGARGTEAFF
J: TRBJ2-7; size: NA; D: TRBD2; length: 14; V: TRBV5-1; DNA: TGCGCCAGCAGCCCGTGGGAGGGGCCCTACGAGCAGTACTTC; CDR3: CASSPWEGPYEQYF
J: TRBJ2-1; size: few; D: TRBD2; length: 15; V: TRBV4-2; DNA: TGTGCCAGCAGCCAACCCGGGGGGGACTTTTTGGAGCAGTTCTTC; CDR3: CASSQPGGDFLEQFF
J: TRBJ1-1; size: NA; D: NA; length: 14; V: TRBV29-1; DNA: TGCAGCGCTACTACACCGCTCATGAACACTGAAGCTTTCTTT; CDR3: CSATTPLMNTEAFF
J: TRBJ1-5; size: NA; D: TRBD1; length: 16; V: TRBV5-6; DNA: TGTGCCAGCAGCTTATGGACAGGGGATCCGAATCAGCCCCAGCATTTT; CDR3: CASSLWTGDPNQPQHF
J: TRBJ2-7; size: few; D: NA; length: 13; V: TRBV5-6; DNA: TGTGCCAGCAGCTTGATTTCGAGCTACGAGCAGTACTTC; CDR3: CASSLISSYEQYF
J: TRBJ1-4; size: NA; D: NA; length: 14; V: TRBV6-5; DNA: TGTGCCAGCACCATGGGGGCGGCTAATGAAAAACTGTTTTTT; CDR3: CASTMGAANEKLFF
J: TRBJ1-1; size: NA; D: NA; length: 14; V: TRBV7-8; DNA: TGTGCCAGCAGCTTAGGGCAGGGCTTTAGTGAAGCTTTCTTT; CDR3: CASSLGQGFSEAFF
J: TRBJ1-5; size: NA; D: NA; length: 15; V: TRBV12-3/TRBV12-4; DNA: TGTGCCAGCAGTTTAACATTGAATAGCAATCAGCCCCAGCATTTT; CDR3: CASSLTLNSNQPQHF
J: TRBJ1-2; size: many; D: NA; length: 14; V: TRBV5-1; DNA: TGCGCCAGCAGCTTGACGGCTCAGAACTATGGCTACACCTTC; CDR3: CASSLTAQNYGYTF
J: TRBJ2-3; size: few; D: TRBD2; length: 15; V: TRBV18; DNA: TGTGCCAGCTCAAAACTAGCGGGGGATACAGATACGCAGTATTTT; CDR3: CASSKLAGDTDTQYF
J: TRBJ2-2; size: few; D: NA; length: 16; V: TRBV5-1; DNA: TGCGCCAGCACCCTTAGACCGGACGCGAACACCGGGGAGCTGTTTTTT; CDR3: CASTLRPDANTGELFF
J: TRBJ2-7; size: few; D: NA; length: 14; V: TRBV5-1; DNA: TGCGCCAGCAGCCCCGGGGACACCTCCTACGAGCAGTACTTC; CDR3: CASSPGDTSYEQYF
J: TRBJ1-1; size: few; D: NA; length: 14; V: TRBV20-1; DNA: TGCAGTGCTTACAATAGGGAAATGAACACTGAAGCTTTCTTT; CDR3: CSAYNREMNTEAFF
J: TRBJ2-7; size: NA; D: NA; length: 15; V: TRBV4-2; DNA: TGTGCCAGCAGCCAAGATCACGGTCCCTACGGCGAGCAGTACTTC; CDR3: CASSQDHGPYGEQYF
J: TRBJ2-7; size: few; D: TRBD1; length: 15; V: TRBV5-1; DNA: TGCGCCAGCAGCTGGACCGGGACAGGGGGAGACGAGCAGTACTTC; CDR3: CASSWTGTGGDEQYF
J: TRBJ1-5; size: NA; D: NA; length: 18; V: TRBV20-1; DNA: TGCAGTGCTAGCGGAAAGATCGGACCAAGTGGCCTGAATCAGCCCCAGCATTTT; CDR3: CSASGKIGPSGLNQPQHF
J: TRBJ1-1; size: NA; D: NA; length: 15; V: TRBV30; DNA: TGTGCCTGGAGTCCCTCGATAGGAGGGAACACTGAAGCTTTCTTT; CDR3: CAWSPSIGGNTEAFF